Following are 16 T cell receptor beta chains from one sample sequenced in a study of T cells in Graves' hyperthyroidism and ophthalmopathy. Amplification of TCR beta CDR3 regions used RNA as the template. The HTBI primer set was used in a first-round RT-PCR of the TCR CDR3. Using its own MiXCR run on the multiplex PCR reads, TCRdb lists one record per CDR3 protein. Seen here are roughly 700,000 distinct CDR3 sequences, 17% observed once, and the top ten hold around a sixth. Material: blood. These receptors were taken from a man aged 50 or older with Graves' hyperthyroidism.

This clonotype was observed a few times. The J gene is TRBJ1-4, the V gene TRBV7-2, with D unresolved. Trimming shortened V by 4 bases and J by 4 bases, and 10 bases separated the two germline ends. The CDR3 totals 14 residues. Per germline, CDR1 SGHTA and CDR2 FQGNSA. The DNA for the CDR3 is TGTGCCAGCAGCTCTGGACCGTTTAATGAAAAACTGTTTTTT. This gives the protein CASSSGPFNEKLFF.

This clonotype was observed a handful of times. V gene TRBV25-1 combines with J gene TRBJ2-1; weak D call: TRBD2 (5 bases). CDR1 is MGHDK and CDR2 is SYGVNS in the germline V gene. The germline V and J ends were trimmed by 1 base and 1 base, with 14 bases remaining between them. The CDR3 length is 17 residues. Here the CDR3 reads CASSEFMKEVSYNEQFF. CDR3 in DNA: TGTGCCAGCAGTGAATTTATGAAGGAGGTTTCCTACAATGAGCAGTTCTTC.

Ten or more counts support this clonotype. This chain links TRBV2 with TRBJ1-1; 7 bases are a match to TRBD1. The CDR3 is 15 residues long. The V gene end was trimmed by 2 bases and the J gene end by 3 bases; junction bases not matched to a gene: 6. From germline, CDR1 is SNHLY and CDR2 FYNNEI. CDR3 region: CASSELSGGDTEAFF. Written as DNA, the CDR3 is TGTGCCAGCAGTGAACTTTCAGGGGGGGACACTGAAGCTTTCTTT.

This clonotype came up many times. The chain employs TRBV6-2 or TRBV6-3 and TRBJ2-5; 8 bases are shared with TRBD1. This CDR3 region has 15 residues. The germline CDR1 and CDR2 sequences are MNHEY and SVGEGT. V dropped 4 bases and J dropped 3; count of bases not matched to a gene: 7. CDR3 coding DNA: TGTGCCAGCAGTTCGGGACAGGCCAAGGAAGAGACCCAGTACTTC. Protein: CASSSGQAKEETQYF.

This clonotype has only a few counts. The J gene is TRBJ2-1, the V gene TRBV18; 9 bases are shared with TRBD1. CDR3 length equals 16 residues. J gave up 5 bases and V 6 bases, and 11 bases lay outside the gene matches. Germline CDR1 is KGHSH and CDR2 is LQKENI. The CDR3: CASSVTGGASNNEQFF. The CDR3 DNA reads as TGTGCCAGCTCGGTAACAGGGGGCGCATCAAACAATGAGCAGTTCTTC. The full variable domain, completed using reference TRBV18 and TRBJ2-1, is NAGVMQNPRHLVRRRGQEARLRCSPMKGHSHVYWYRQLPEEGLKFMVYLQKENIIDESGMPKERFSAEFPKEGPSILRIQQVVRGDSAAYFCASSVTGGASNNEQFFGPGTRLTVL.

The chain employs TRBV5-1 and TRBJ2-7, with D perhaps matching TRBD1 (7 bases). The CDR3 consists of 16 residues. The germline gives CDR1 SGHRS, CDR2 YFSETQ. Between the trimmed V and J ends, which lost 4 bases and 4 bases, there was a span of 21 bases. CDR3: CASSQTGQVGGYEQYF. The CDR3 DNA reads TGCGCCAGCAGCCAAACCGGACAGGTTGGGGGGTACGAGCAGTACTTC.

In its sample, this clonotype was seen a few times. This sequence joins TRBV20-1 and TRBJ1-5; D not resolved. The V end was cut by 2 bases, the J end by 0 bases, with 5 bases between. This CDR3 is 13 amino acids long. Germline V gene sequence: CDR1 DFQATT, CDR2 SNEGSKA (reference sequence). CDR3 sequence reads: CSARRISNQPQHF. In nucleotides, the CDR3 is TGCAGTGCTAGACGGATTAGCAATCAGCCCCAGCATTTT.

This clonotype was seen at least ten times. The chain links TRBV2 to TRBJ1-1; D is perhaps TRBD1 (6 bases). CDR3 length equals 14 residues. From germline, CDR1 is SNHLY and CDR2 FYNNEI. V was shortened by 1 base and J by 0 bases, with 6 bases between the two germline ends. CDR3 nucleotides: TGTGCCAGCAGTGAAGGGACAGTGAACACTGAAGCTTTCTTT. Residues: CASSEGTVNTEAFF. The full variable domain, with the rest looked up from reference TRBV2 and TRBJ1-1, is EPEVTQTPSHQVTQMGQEVILRCVPISNHLYFYWYRQILGQKVEFLVSFYNNEISEKSEIFDDQFSVERPDGSNFTLKIRSTKLEDSAMYFCASSEGTVNTEAFFGQGTRLTVV.

This clonotype has just a few counts. This chain uses TRBV6-1 with TRBJ2-6; D is possibly TRBD1 (5 bases). Germline V CDR1 and CDR2: MNHNS, SASEGT. CDR3 length: 16 residues. Trimming took 7 bases from V and 0 from J, leaving 13 bases between them. The CDR3 here is CASMNRKTSGANVLTF. The CDR3 DNA reads TGTGCCAGCATGAACAGGAAGACCTCTGGGGCCAACGTCCTGACTTTC.

The rearrangement links TRBV7-2 to TRBJ2-5, with TRBD2 matching over 13 bases. The CDR3 length is 15 residues. CDR1 SGHTA and CDR2 FQGNSA come from the germline V gene. J was trimmed by 4 bases and V by 6 bases; bases with no gene match: 5. The CDR3 bases are TGTGCCAGCAGGATGACTAGCGGGAGGACAGAGACCCAGTACTTC. This sequence encodes CASRMTSGRTETQYF.

This clonotype was counted once. The V call is TRBV6-5, the J call TRBJ1-2; 8 nucleotides agree with TRBD1. Trimming removed 4 bases from V and 3 bases from J; junction bases left unmatched: 4. Germline CDR1 reads MNHEY; CDR2 reads SVGAGI. The CDR3 is 14 amino acids. CDR3 coding DNA: TGTGCCAGCAGTTCCCAGACAGGGGACTATGGCTACACCTTC. It specifies CASSSQTGDYGYTF.

This rearrangement joins TRBV19 to TRBJ2-1; weak D call: TRBD2 (6 bases). This CDR3 spans 16 amino acids. Trimming stripped 6 bases from V and 5 bases from J, with 20 bases between. CDR1 and CDR2 (germline): LNHDA, SQIVND (reference sequence). The CDR3 region has the DNA TGTGCCAGTAGCCCGACTGGGGGGAGAACCAACAATGAGCAGTTCTTC. Protein sequence: CASSPTGGRTNNEQFF.

J is TRBJ2-5 and V is TRBV28; possibly TRBD2 for D (5 bases). The V and J ends lost 6 bases and 5 bases respectively, with 19 bases between them. CDR3 size: 15 residues. Germline V gene data show CDR1 as MDHEN and CDR2 as SYDVKM. DNA for the CDR3: TGTGCCAGCAGCCGAGTTAGATCGGGGTCGGAGACCCAGTACTTC. Its translation: CASSRVRSGSETQYF.

This clonotype was seen more than once but under ten times. The chain uses TRBV24-1 and TRBJ2-3; D possibly corresponds to TRBD2 (5 bases). The CDR3 runs 13 residues. The V gene's germline CDR1 is KGHDR and CDR2 SFDVKD. The V gene lost 9 bases and the J gene lost 4 bases, with 13 bases spanning the gap. CDR3 residues: CATATEGPDTQYF. DNA of the CDR3: TGTGCCACCGCAACAGAGGGTCCAGATACGCAGTATTTT.

This clonotype was seen repeatedly, ten times or more. The chain combines TRBV7-2 with TRBJ1-5; possibly TRBD1 for D (6 bases). With 4 bases removed from V and 3 bases from J, the gap between germline ends came to 10 bases. CDR1 SGHTA and CDR2 FQGNSA come from the germline V gene. There are 14 residues in the CDR3. The CDR3 loop reads CASSSDRSNQPQHF. The CDR3 DNA follows: TGTGCCAGCAGCTCTGACAGGTCCAATCAGCCCCAGCATTTT.

This clonotype was detected many times. The genes are TRBV9 and TRBJ2-5; D tentatively fits TRBD1 or TRBD2 (5 bases each). The CDR3 runs 14 residues. Germline V lookup: CDR1 SGDLS, CDR2 YYNGEE. Trimming removed 0 bases at V and 5 bases at J, with 11 bases between. The CDR3 DNA is TGTGCCAGCAGCGTAGCGATTGGGACGGAGACCCAGTACTTC. It codes for CASSVAIGTETQYF.